These 17 T cell receptor beta chains came from one sample sequenced in a study of cytomegalovirus exposure and HLA in healthy donors (TCRdb year 2017). To prepare the library, the immunoSEQ multiplex PCR assay was applied. Entries here come from immuneACCESS through TCRdb and include only in-frame sequences with V and J called. Some clones fail to appear in such tables; in the studies checked, an unresolved V gene covers under half of the shortfall, and the cause of the remainder is unknown. The sample table contains tens of thousands of clones; only one count was recorded for 80% to 95% of them. The leading ten clones occupy approximately 5.3% of the sample. Sequencing input: PBMCs. The receptors shown here come from a young man in good health and CMV-seropositive.

The CDR3 reads CASSLSPRTASGNTIYF. DNA of the CDR3: TGTGCCAGCAGCTTATCCCCAAGGACAGCCTCTGGAAACACCATATATTTT. This chain links TRBV5-5 with TRBJ1-3, with a tentative D call TRBD1 (6 bases). Germline CDR1 SGHKS, CDR2 YYEKEE (reference sequence). The CDR3 consists of 17 residues. The V end lost 2 bases, the J end lost 0 bases, and 15 bases lay between the germline ends.

This clone has a handful of counts. This chain links TRBV30 with TRBJ1-5, with D possibly being TRBD1 (6 bases). Germline assignment: CDR1 GTSNPN and CDR2 SVGIG (reference sequence). V was clipped by 4 bases and J by 5 bases, with 12 bases between them. The CDR3 is made up of 13 amino acids. The CDR3 region is CAWTLSGDQPQHF. The CDR3 DNA is TGTGCCTGGACCCTGTCAGGGGATCAGCCCCAGCATTTT.

In its sample, this clone was seen once. CDR3 nucleotide sequence: TGTGCCAGCAGACTACAGAGCGGGAGCTCCTACGAGCAGTACTTC. This codes for CASRLQSGSSYEQYF. The chain uses TRBV2 and TRBJ2-7; 8 bases are shared with TRBD2. The CDR3 contains 15 residues. Germline V gives CDR1 SNHLY, CDR2 FYNNEI. V was pared by 6 bases and J by 0 bases, with 7 bases of the junction left unmatched. The whole variable domain, remainder taken from reference TRBV2 and TRBJ2-7, is EPEVTQTPSHQVTQMGQEVILRCVPISNHLYFYWYRQILGQKVEFLVSFYNNEISEKSEIFDDQFSVERPDGSNFTLKIRSTKLEDSAMYFCASRLQSGSSYEQYFGPGTRLTVT.

The chain couples TRBV15 to TRBJ1-5; 10 bases align to TRBD1. The V and J ends lost 4 bases and 1 base, in that order; junction bases with no gene match: 1. The CDR3 has 15 amino acids. Per the germline V gene, CDR1 is LNHNV and CDR2 is YYDKDF (reference sequence). The CDR3 DNA reads as TGTGCCACCAGCATGGACAGGGGGAGCAATCAGCCCCAGCATTTT. Translating it yields CATSMDRGSNQPQHF.

This chain joins TRBV10-3 and TRBJ2-1; 8 nucleotides line up with TRBD2. The CDR3 runs to 17 residues. V was clipped by 4 bases and J by 7 bases; unmatched bases: 15. Germline CDR1 ENHRY, CDR2 SYGVKD. CDR3 region: CAISVVGESGSGNEQFF. CDR3 DNA sequence: TGTGCCATCAGTGTAGTCGGGGAGAGCGGGAGTGGAAATGAGCAGTTCTTC.

The rearrangement links TRBV5-1 to TRBJ2-5; TRBD2 matches 7 bases. This CDR3 is 16 amino acids long. Germline V gives CDR1 SGHRS, CDR2 YFSETQ. V trimming: 1 base; J trimming: 3 bases; junction bases outside the gene matches: 9. This CDR3 is CASSLLGRELKETQYF. CDR3 coding DNA: TGCGCCAGCAGCTTGTTAGGGCGGGAGCTTAAAGAGACCCAGTACTTC.

The chain joins TRBV9 to TRBJ2-2; 12 bases map to TRBD2. The CDR3 is 16 residues long. Trimming removed 3 bases from V and 7 bases from J; junction bases left unmatched: 7. From germline, CDR1 is SGDLS and CDR2 YYNGEE. The CDR3 sequence: CASSERLAGEVGELFF. CDR3 in DNA: TGTGCCAGCAGCGAGCGACTAGCGGGAGAAGTCGGGGAGCTGTTTTTT.

V is TRBV2 and J is TRBJ2-1, with D possibly matching TRBD2 (5 bases). The V gene lost 6 bases and the J gene lost 2 bases, with 14 bases spanning the gap. The CDR3 spans 15 residues. Germline values: CDR1 SNHLY, CDR2 FYNNEI. The CDR3 DNA reads as TGTGCCAGCAGCGCTCGGACTCTCCCCTACAATGAGCAGTTCTTC. Protein sequence: CASSARTLPYNEQFF.

The chain combines TRBV5-8 with TRBJ2-6, with 7 positions matching TRBD2. This CDR3 is built from 16 residues. V lost 4 bases, J lost 9 bases, and 13 bases stayed unmatched. The germline gives CDR1 SGHTS, CDR2 YDEGEE. CDR3 bases: TGTGCCAGCAGCATGGGCGGGAGTCTACAGTTCAACGTCCTGACTTTC. Translated, it gives CASSMGGSLQFNVLTF.

The chain has TRBV14 and TRBJ1-4, with D hard to call. The germline V gene has CDR1 SGHDN and CDR2 FVKESK. Trimming cost V 4 bases and J 0 bases, with 12 bases left between them. The CDR3 runs 16 residues. CDR3 protein: CASSPGRRATNEKLFF. The DNA for the CDR3 is TGTGCCAGCAGCCCGGGCCGGAGGGCAACTAATGAAAAACTGTTTTTT.

The chain has TRBV5-1 and TRBJ2-7; 11 nucleotides agree with TRBD1. This CDR3 spans 14 amino acids. V shed 4 bases and J 2 bases; nucleotides not matched to a gene: 2. Germline V lookup: CDR1 SGHRS, CDR2 YFSETQ. CDR3 in DNA: TGCGCCAGCAGCACGGGACAGGGGGCCTACGAGCAGTACTTC. Translating it yields CASSTGQGAYEQYF. Filled out from reference TRBV5-1 and TRBJ2-7, the complete variable domain reads KAGVTQTPRYLIKTRGQQVTLSCSPISGHRSVSWYQQTPGQGLQFLFEYFSETQRNKGNFPGRFSGRQFSNSRSEMNVSTLELGDSALYLCASSTGQGAYEQYFGPGTRLTVT.

The chain links TRBV5-1 to TRBJ1-5, with D unresolved. Germline V gene lookup returns CDR1 SGHRS and CDR2 YFSETQ. V was trimmed by 2 bases and J by 7 bases, leaving 7 bases between them. The CDR3 sequence is 12 residues long. The CDR3 here is CASSFSGQPQHF. The CDR3 DNA is TGCGCCAGCAGCTTCTCGGGACAGCCCCAGCATTTT.

This clone showed up just once. This CDR3 is also generated by other DNA sequences in the sample. The chain joins TRBV11-3 to TRBJ1-1; tentative D call: TRBD1 (5 bases). The germline V gene encodes CDR1 SGHNT and CDR2 YENEEA. The CDR3 spans 14 residues. Trimming removed 8 bases from V and 1 base from J, with 14 bases in between. This chain's CDR3 is CASSPGGGNTEAFF. Written as DNA, the CDR3 is TGTGCCAGCTCGCCCGGGGGAGGGAACACTGAAGCTTTCTTT.

The CDR3 protein is CASKQDSGNTIYF. The CDR3 coding sequence is TGTGCCAGCAAGCAAGACTCTGGAAACACCATATATTTT. This sequence joins TRBV2 and TRBJ1-3; D not resolved. The V end lost 7 bases, the J end lost 0 bases, and 7 bases lay between the germline ends. Germline V gene data show CDR1 as SNHLY and CDR2 as FYNNEI. This CDR3 is 13 amino acids long.

The chain is built from TRBV27 and TRBJ2-1, with D unresolved. Trimming stripped 5 bases from V and 0 bases from J, with 11 bases between. This CDR3 has 15 residues. Germline CDR1 is MNHEY and CDR2 is SMNVEV (reference sequence). CDR3 DNA sequence: TGTGCCAGCAGTCCCCAGTCTTCCTCCTACAATGAGCAGTTCTTC. Its protein product is CASSPQSSSYNEQFF.

CDR3 region: CASSQETGKQFF. CDR3 DNA: TGCGCCAGCAGCCAGGAAACAGGGAAGCAGTTCTTC. The rearrangement joins TRBV4-1 to TRBJ2-1; a weak D match, TRBD1 (6 bases). Germline V gene lookup returns CDR1 MGHRA and CDR2 YSYEKL. CDR3 length equals 12 residues. With 3 bases removed from V and 11 bases from J, the gap between germline ends came to 11 bases.

V is TRBV5-6 and J is TRBJ1-1; 7 positions agree with TRBD1. The CDR3 has 15 residues. The junction had 7 bases not matched to a gene; V was cut back by 0 bases and J by 5 bases. Germline V lookup: CDR1 SGHDT, CDR2 YYEEEE. The CDR3 reads CASSLGDRAGTEAFF. The CDR3 nucleotides are TGTGCCAGCAGCTTGGGAGACAGGGCAGGAACTGAAGCTTTCTTT. The entire variable domain, with the rest obtained from reference TRBV5-6 and TRBJ1-1, is as follows: DAGVTQSPTHLIKTRGQQVTLRCSPKSGHDTVSWYQQALGQGPQFIFQYYEEEERQRGNFPDRFSGHQFPNYSSELNVNALLLGDSALYLCASSLGDRAGTEAFFGQGTRLTVV.